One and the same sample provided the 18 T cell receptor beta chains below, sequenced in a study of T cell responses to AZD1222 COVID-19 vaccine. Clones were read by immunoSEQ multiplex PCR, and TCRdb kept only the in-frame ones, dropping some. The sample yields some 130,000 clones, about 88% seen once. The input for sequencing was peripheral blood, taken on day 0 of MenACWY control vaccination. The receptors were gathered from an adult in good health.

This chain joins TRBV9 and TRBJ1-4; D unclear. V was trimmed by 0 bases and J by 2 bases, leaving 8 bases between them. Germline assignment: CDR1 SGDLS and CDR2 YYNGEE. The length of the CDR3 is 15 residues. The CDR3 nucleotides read TGTGCCAGCAGCGTAGAAGGGCAGACTAATGAAAAACTGTTTTTT. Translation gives CASSVEGQTNEKLFF.

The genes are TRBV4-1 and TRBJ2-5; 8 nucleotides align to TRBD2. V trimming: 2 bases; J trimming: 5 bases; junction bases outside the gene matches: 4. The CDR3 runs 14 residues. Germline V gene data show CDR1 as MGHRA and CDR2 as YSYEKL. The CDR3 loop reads CASSQPREGETQYF. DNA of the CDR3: TGCGCCAGCAGCCAACCCCGGGAGGGTGAGACCCAGTACTTC.

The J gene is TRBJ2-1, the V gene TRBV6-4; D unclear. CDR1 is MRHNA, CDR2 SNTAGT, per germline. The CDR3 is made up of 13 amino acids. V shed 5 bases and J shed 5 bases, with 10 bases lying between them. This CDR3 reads CASSPLPNNEQFF. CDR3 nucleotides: TGTGCCAGCAGTCCTTTACCGAACAATGAGCAGTTCTTC.

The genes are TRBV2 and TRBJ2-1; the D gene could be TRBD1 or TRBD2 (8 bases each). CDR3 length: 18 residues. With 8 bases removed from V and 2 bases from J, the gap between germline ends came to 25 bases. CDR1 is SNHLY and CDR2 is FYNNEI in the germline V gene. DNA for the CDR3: TGTGCCAGCGGACAGGGAAGCACGAGCGGGAGTGCCTACAATGAGCAGTTCTTC. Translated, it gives CASGQGSTSGSAYNEQFF. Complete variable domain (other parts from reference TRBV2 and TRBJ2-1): EPEVTQTPSHQVTQMGQEVILRCVPISNHLYFYWYRQILGQKVEFLVSFYNNEISEKSEIFDDQFSVERPDGSNFTLKIRSTKLEDSAMYFCASGQGSTSGSAYNEQFFGPGTRLTVL.

The CDR3, as DNA: TGCGCCAGCAGCCAAGGAACGAGCGGAAGCACAGATACGCAGTATTTT. Amino acid sequence: CASSQGTSGSTDTQYF. The chain links TRBV4-1 to TRBJ2-3; maybe TRBD2 (5 bases). V shed 1 base and J shed 0 bases, with 11 bases lying between them. The CDR3 extends over 16 amino acids. Germline V gene data show CDR1 as MGHRA and CDR2 as YSYEKL.

The CDR3 protein is CASSAGPGQLSEQYF. The CDR3 DNA reads TGTGCCAGTAGTGCGGGTCCGGGACAGCTCTCCGAGCAGTACTTC. J is TRBJ2-7 and V is TRBV19; 7 bases match TRBD1. This CDR3 has 15 residues. With V trimmed by 5 bases and J by 6 bases, 13 bases remained unmatched. Germline CDR1 and CDR2: LNHDA and SQIVND (reference sequence).

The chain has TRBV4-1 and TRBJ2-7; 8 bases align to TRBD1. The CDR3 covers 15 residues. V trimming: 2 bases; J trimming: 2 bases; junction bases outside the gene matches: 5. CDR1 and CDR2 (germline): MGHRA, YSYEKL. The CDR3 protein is CASSQLDRGAYEQYF. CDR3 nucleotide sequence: TGCGCCAGCAGCCAATTAGACAGGGGAGCCTACGAGCAGTACTTC.

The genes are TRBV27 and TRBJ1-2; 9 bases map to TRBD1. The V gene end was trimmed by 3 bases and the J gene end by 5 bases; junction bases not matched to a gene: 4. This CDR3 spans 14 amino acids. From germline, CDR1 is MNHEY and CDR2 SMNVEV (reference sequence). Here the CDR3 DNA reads TGTGCCAGCAGTTTGGTGGACAGGGGATATGGCTACACCTTC. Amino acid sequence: CASSLVDRGYGYTF.

The CDR3 loop is CASSGTGSGYTF. DNA of the CDR3: TGTGCCAGCAGTGGGACAGGGAGTGGCTACACCTTC. This chain connects TRBV2 to TRBJ1-2, with 8 bases identical to TRBD1. Germline CDR1 SNHLY, CDR2 FYNNEI. This CDR3 comprises 12 residues. Trimming at V came to 4 bases and at J to 7 bases, leaving 2 bases not matched to a gene.

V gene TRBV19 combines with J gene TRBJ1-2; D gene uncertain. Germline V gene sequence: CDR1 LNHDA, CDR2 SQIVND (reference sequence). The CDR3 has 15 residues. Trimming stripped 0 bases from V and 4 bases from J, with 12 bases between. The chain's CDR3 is CASSIDPTSGYGYTF. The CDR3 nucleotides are TGTGCCAGTAGTATAGACCCTACCTCGGGCTATGGCTACACCTTC.

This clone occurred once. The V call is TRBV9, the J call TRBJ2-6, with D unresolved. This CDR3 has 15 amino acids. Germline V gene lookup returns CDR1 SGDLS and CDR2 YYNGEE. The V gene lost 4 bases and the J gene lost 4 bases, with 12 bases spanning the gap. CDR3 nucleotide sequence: TGTGCCAGCAGCCTCCGGGTTCTAGGGGCCAACGTCCTGACTTTC. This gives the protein CASSLRVLGANVLTF. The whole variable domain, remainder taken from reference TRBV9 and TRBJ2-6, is DSGVTQTPKHLITATGQRVTLRCSPRSGDLSVYWYQQSLDQGLQFLIQYYNGEERAKGNILERFSAQQFPDLHSELNLSSLELGDSALYFCASSLRVLGANVLTFGAGSRLTVL.

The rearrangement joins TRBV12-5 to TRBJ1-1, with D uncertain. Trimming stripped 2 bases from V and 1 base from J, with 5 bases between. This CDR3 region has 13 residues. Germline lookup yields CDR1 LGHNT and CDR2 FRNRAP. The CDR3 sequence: CASGLHRNTEAFF. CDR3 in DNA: TGTGCTAGTGGTTTGCACCGGAACACTGAAGCTTTCTTT.

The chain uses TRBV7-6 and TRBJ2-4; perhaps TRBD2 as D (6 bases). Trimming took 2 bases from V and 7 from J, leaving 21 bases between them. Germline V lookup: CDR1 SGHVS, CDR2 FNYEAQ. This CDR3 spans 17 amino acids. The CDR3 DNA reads TGTGCCAGCAGCTTAAATACGGGAGAAGGTAGTCGGAACATTCAGTACTTC. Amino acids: CASSLNTGEGSRNIQYF.

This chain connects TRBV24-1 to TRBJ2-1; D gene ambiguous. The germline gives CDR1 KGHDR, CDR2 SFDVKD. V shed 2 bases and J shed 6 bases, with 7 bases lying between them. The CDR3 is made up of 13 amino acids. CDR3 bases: TGTGCCACCAGTGATTCGCCCGTCAATGAGCAGTTCTTC. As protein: CATSDSPVNEQFF.

In DNA, the CDR3 is TGTGCCAGCAGCTCATTCGGCCATACGCAGTATTTT. Residues: CASSSFGHTQYF. This chain uses TRBV7-9 with TRBJ2-3; D not certain. The V gene's germline CDR1 is SEHNR and CDR2 FQNEAQ (reference sequence). The CDR3 spans 12 residues. V dropped 4 bases and J dropped 7 bases, with 9 bases sitting between them.

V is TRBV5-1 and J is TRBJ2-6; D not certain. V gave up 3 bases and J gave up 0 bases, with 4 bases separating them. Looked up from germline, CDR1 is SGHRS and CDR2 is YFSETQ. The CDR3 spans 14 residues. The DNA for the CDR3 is TGCGCCAGCAGCTCGAGCTCTGGGGCCAACGTCCTGACTTTC. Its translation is CASSSSSGANVLTF.

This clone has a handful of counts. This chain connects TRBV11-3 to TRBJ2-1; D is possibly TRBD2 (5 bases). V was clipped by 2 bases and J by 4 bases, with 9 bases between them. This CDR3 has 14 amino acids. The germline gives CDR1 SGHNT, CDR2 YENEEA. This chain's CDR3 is CASSLRTGYNEQFF. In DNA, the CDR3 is TGTGCCAGCAGCTTACGGACTGGGTACAATGAGCAGTTCTTC. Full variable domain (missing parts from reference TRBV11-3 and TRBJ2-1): EAGVVQSPRYKIIEKKQPVAFWCNPISGHNTLYWYLQNLGQGPELLIRYENEEAVDDSQLPKDRFSAERLKGVDSTLKIQPAELGDSAVYLCASSLRTGYNEQFFGPGTRLTVL.

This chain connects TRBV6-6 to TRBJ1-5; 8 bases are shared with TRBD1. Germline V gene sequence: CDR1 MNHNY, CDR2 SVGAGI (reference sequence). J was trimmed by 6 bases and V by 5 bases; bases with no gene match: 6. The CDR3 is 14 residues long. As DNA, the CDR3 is TGTGCCAGCAGTCCCCAGGGGGCGGCTCAGCCCCAGCATTTT. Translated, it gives CASSPQGAAQPQHF.